Listed below are T cell receptor beta chains from one sample, sequenced in a study of T cell responses to AZD1222 COVID-19 vaccine. TCRdb's table, derived via immunoSEQ multiplex PCR, lists solely in-frame clones and lacks some. The repertoire holds about 93,000 clones, with 85% to 90% as singletons. This sample comprised peripheral blood, obtained 28 days after the second AZD1222 dose. These receptors came from an adult who received the AZD1222 COVID-19 vaccine. Each CDR3 is given with its conserved first and last residue. The order of the fields is CDR3 DNA, CDR3 protein, D gene, V gene, clone size, CDR3 length, J gene. D genes are given only for firm matches. Size tells how often a clone was seen (once, few, many) or the class of an expanded clone, and some rows leave it out.

DNA: TGTGCCAGCACTTATCGCAAGGACAGGGGCAATCAGCCCCAGCATTTT
CDR3: CASTYRKDRGNQPQHF
D: TRBD1
V: TRBV6-2/TRBV6-3
size: -
length: 16
J: TRBJ1-5

DNA: TGTGCCAGCAGTATTCGGGATAGCAATCAGCCCCAGCATTTT
CDR3: CASSIRDSNQPQHF
D: -
V: TRBV27
size: -
length: 14
J: TRBJ1-5

DNA: TGCACCAGCAGCCAGGGGCTGGCCCGGCGGGGAGGGGAAGAGACCCAGTACTTC
CDR3: CTSSQGLARRGGEETQYF
D: -
V: TRBV1
size: -
length: 18
J: TRBJ2-5

DNA: TGCAGCGTTGCGAGGATCGCCTCCTACGAGCAGTACTTC
CDR3: CSVARIASYEQYF
D: -
V: TRBV29-1
size: -
length: 13
J: TRBJ2-7

DNA: TGCAGCGTTGAAGGGACTAGCGGTTCCTACAATGAGCAGTTCTTC
CDR3: CSVEGTSGSYNEQFF
D: TRBD2
V: TRBV29-1
size: -
length: 15
J: TRBJ2-1

DNA: TGTGCCAGCAGCCGAGATACCGGGACCCTCGGCTACACCTTC
CDR3: CASSRDTGTLGYTF
D: -
V: TRBV3-1/TRBV3-2
size: -
length: 14
J: TRBJ1-2

DNA: TGCAGCGTTGAGCTCAGGGGTAGGGGCAATGAGCAGTTCTTC
CDR3: CSVELRGRGNEQFF
D: -
V: TRBV29-1
size: -
length: 14
J: TRBJ2-1

DNA: TGCGCCAGCAGCCAAAGTACAGGGCCTCTATTCAATCAGCCCCAGCATTTT
CDR3: CASSQSTGPLFNQPQHF
D: -
V: TRBV4-3
size: -
length: 17
J: TRBJ1-5

DNA: TGTGCCAGCAGTTTTCGGAGGGGCACTGAAGCTTTCTTT
CDR3: CASSFRRGTEAFF
D: -
V: TRBV27
size: -
length: 13
J: TRBJ1-1

DNA: TGTGCCAGCAGTTACTCGATCTCATGGGTCTATGGCTACACCTTC
CDR3: CASSYSISWVYGYTF
D: -
V: TRBV6-5
size: -
length: 15
J: TRBJ1-2

DNA: TGTGCCAGCAGCTTAGATCAGGGGGATTTATACGGCTACACCTTC
CDR3: CASSLDQGDLYGYTF
D: TRBD1
V: TRBV11-2
size: -
length: 15
J: TRBJ1-2

DNA: TGTGCCAGCAGCCAAGATGATAGGACAGGGGGCCGGGTTGAAAAACTGTTTTTT
CDR3: CASSQDDRTGGRVEKLFF
D: TRBD1
V: TRBV4-2
size: -
length: 18
J: TRBJ1-4

DNA: TGTGCCAGCAGTCTAACAGGGGGAGCTGGCACAGATACGCAGTATTTT
CDR3: CASSLTGGAGTDTQYF
D: TRBD1
V: TRBV6-4
size: -
length: 16
J: TRBJ2-3

DNA: TGTGCCAGTAAGAATCAGGGTTCGGACACTGAAGCTTTCTTT
CDR3: CASKNQGSDTEAFF
D: -
V: TRBV19
size: -
length: 14
J: TRBJ1-1

DNA: TGTGCCAGATCCCCACCCGGACACCAGAACACTGAAGCTTTCTTT
CDR3: CARSPPGHQNTEAFF
D: -
V: TRBV5-3
size: once
length: 15
J: TRBJ1-1

DNA: TGTGCCAGCTCTCAGGACGTTACACCCCTCCACTTT
CDR3: CASSQDVTPLHF
D: -
V: TRBV18
size: -
length: 12
J: TRBJ1-6

DNA: TGTGCCAGTAGTATAGTAGCACAGGGGTCCTACGAGCAGTACTTC
CDR3: CASSIVAQGSYEQYF
D: TRBD1
V: TRBV19
size: -
length: 15
J: TRBJ2-7

DNA: TGTGCCAGCAGTGGAAATGACCCACGGGGGTTCGATGAAGCTTTCTTT
CDR3: CASSGNDPRGFDEAFF
D: -
V: TRBV2
size: -
length: 16
J: TRBJ1-1

DNA: TGTGCCAGCAGCTCCCGGGACACCTACGAGCAGTACTTC
CDR3: CASSSRDTYEQYF
D: -
V: TRBV9
size: -
length: 13
J: TRBJ2-7

DNA: TGTGCCAGCAGCCAAGGGGCTACTAGCCTCGAGCAGTACTTC
CDR3: CASSQGATSLEQYF
D: -
V: TRBV3-1/TRBV3-2
size: -
length: 14
J: TRBJ2-7

DNA: TGCGCCAGCAGCCAAGAGAGGGGTCCCTACGAGCAGTACTTC
CDR3: CASSQERGPYEQYF
D: -
V: TRBV4-3
size: -
length: 14
J: TRBJ2-7

DNA: TGTGCAAGTCGCAAAGGGGGACAGGGACAGACCCCCGGATTTTATAGCAATCAGCCCCAGCATTTT
CDR3: CASRKGGQGQTPGFYSNQPQHF
D: -
V: TRBV12-2
size: -
length: 22
J: TRBJ1-5

DNA: TGTGCCTGGAGTGCTCAAGACAGGGGGGTTCGAGGTCAGCCCCAGCATTTT
CDR3: CAWSAQDRGVRGQPQHF
D: TRBD1
V: TRBV30
size: -
length: 17
J: TRBJ1-5

DNA: TGTGCCAGCAGTCCCAGGTCCTTAAGCTCCTACAATGAGCAGTTCTTC
CDR3: CASSPRSLSSYNEQFF
D: -
V: TRBV6-2/TRBV6-3
size: once
length: 16
J: TRBJ2-1

DNA: TGTGCCTGGACCCAAGAACAGGGGTTTTTGGTCACCGGGGAGCTGTTTTTT
CDR3: CAWTQEQGFLVTGELFF
D: TRBD1
V: TRBV30
size: -
length: 17
J: TRBJ2-2

DNA: TGTGCCAGCAGTGACACTAGCGGGAGGGCAGATACGCAGTATTTT
CDR3: CASSDTSGRADTQYF
D: TRBD2
V: TRBV6-4
size: once
length: 15
J: TRBJ2-3

DNA: TGTGCCAGCAGCGTAGCTTTGGGACTAGCGGGAGACCGATACGAGCAGTACTTC
CDR3: CASSVALGLAGDRYEQYF
D: TRBD2
V: TRBV9
size: -
length: 18
J: TRBJ2-7

DNA: TGTGCCAGCAGCCAAGATAAAGGTTGGCATGAGCAGTTCTTC
CDR3: CASSQDKGWHEQFF
D: -
V: TRBV3-1/TRBV3-2
size: -
length: 14
J: TRBJ2-1

DNA: TGTGCCAGCAGTGAAGTGGGCAGGGGGCCCTGGCAGGCTTTCTTT
CDR3: CASSEVGRGPWQAFF
D: TRBD1
V: TRBV2
size: -
length: 15
J: TRBJ1-1

DNA: TGCGCCAGCAGCCTGGGGCTGGATACGCAGTATTTT
CDR3: CASSLGLDTQYF
D: -
V: TRBV5-1
size: once
length: 12
J: TRBJ2-3

DNA: TGTGCCACCAGCAGAGATCGGCCGGGACTAGTCATCTCCTACAATGAGCAGTTCTTC
CDR3: CATSRDRPGLVISYNEQFF
D: TRBD2
V: TRBV15
size: -
length: 19
J: TRBJ2-1

DNA: TGTGCCTGGAGACTAAGGTCCCTCACCGGGGAGCTGTTTTTT
CDR3: CAWRLRSLTGELFF
D: -
V: TRBV30
size: -
length: 14
J: TRBJ2-2

DNA: TGTGCCAGCAGTTTCAGGGGGAATGAAGCTTTCTTT
CDR3: CASSFRGNEAFF
D: TRBD1
V: TRBV28
size: once
length: 12
J: TRBJ1-1

DNA: TGTGCCAGCCAAAGACAGGCGTCCATGAACACTGAAGCTTTCTTT
CDR3: CASQRQASMNTEAFF
D: -
V: TRBV6-5
size: -
length: 15
J: TRBJ1-1

DNA: TGCAGTGCTAAGGGGAACACTGAAGCTTTCTTT
CDR3: CSAKGNTEAFF
D: -
V: TRBV20-1
size: -
length: 11
J: TRBJ1-1

DNA: TGCAGTGCTAGAGGCGGCGGGGAGCTGTTTTTT
CDR3: CSARGGGELFF
D: -
V: TRBV20-1
size: -
length: 11
J: TRBJ2-2

DNA: TGTACCCTACAGGGGGCCCACGAGCAGTACTTC
CDR3: CTLQGAHEQYF
D: TRBD1
V: TRBV14
size: -
length: 11
J: TRBJ2-7

DNA: TGTGCCATCGAGACAGGGGAAGCGGGTGGCTACACCTTC
CDR3: CAIETGEAGGYTF
D: TRBD1
V: TRBV6-5
size: few
length: 13
J: TRBJ1-2

DNA: TGTGCCAGCAGTTCCGGGGACAGGGATCGTCCCTACGAGCAGTACTTC
CDR3: CASSSGDRDRPYEQYF
D: TRBD1
V: TRBV27
size: -
length: 16
J: TRBJ2-7

DNA: TGTGCCAGCAGCTTAGCCGCGACAGACTTAAGAGAGGGCGAGACCCAGTACTTC
CDR3: CASSLAATDLREGETQYF
D: -
V: TRBV7-9
size: -
length: 18
J: TRBJ2-5

DNA: TGTGCCAGCAGCCAAGAACTGGCTAGCGGGAGTAATGAGCAGTTCTTC
CDR3: CASSQELASGSNEQFF
D: TRBD2
V: TRBV3-1/TRBV3-2
size: -
length: 16
J: TRBJ2-1

DNA: TGTGCCAGCAGCTTAGATCCGGGACCGAACACTGAAGCTTTCTTT
CDR3: CASSLDPGPNTEAFF
D: -
V: TRBV7-2
size: -
length: 15
J: TRBJ1-1

DNA: TGTGCCAGCTCACCACGCCCCGGAGTCGGACCAATCGATGAGCAGTTCTTC
CDR3: CASSPRPGVGPIDEQFF
D: -
V: TRBV18
size: -
length: 17
J: TRBJ2-1

DNA: TGTGCCAGCAGCTTACGACAGGGTGGTAATTCACCCCTCCACTTT
CDR3: CASSLRQGGNSPLHF
D: TRBD1
V: TRBV7-3
size: -
length: 15
J: TRBJ1-6

DNA: TGTGCCAGCAGCAAATCAGGGGGGCACACAGATACGCAGTATTTT
CDR3: CASSKSGGHTDTQYF
D: -
V: TRBV11-3
size: once
length: 15
J: TRBJ2-3

DNA: TGTGCCTGGAGTGTACGGGGGGCGAGGAACGGAAACACCATATATTTT
CDR3: CAWSVRGARNGNTIYF
D: -
V: TRBV30
size: -
length: 16
J: TRBJ1-3

DNA: TGTGCCACCTCGGCGGGGACAGTAAACACTGAAGCTTTCTTT
CDR3: CATSAGTVNTEAFF
D: TRBD1
V: TRBV15
size: -
length: 14
J: TRBJ1-1

DNA: TGTGCCATCAGTGAGTCAGGGGGGAGGAACACTGAAGCTTTCTTT
CDR3: CAISESGGRNTEAFF
D: -
V: TRBV10-3
size: -
length: 15
J: TRBJ1-1

DNA: TGTGCCAGCAGCTTCGGCGATTATCAGCCCCAGCATTTT
CDR3: CASSFGDYQPQHF
D: -
V: TRBV5-5
size: once
length: 13
J: TRBJ1-5

DNA: TGTGCCAGCAGTTTAAACTATGGCTACACCTTC
CDR3: CASSLNYGYTF
D: -
V: TRBV12-3/TRBV12-4
size: -
length: 11
J: TRBJ1-2

DNA: TGTGCCAGCAGGCCGGGACAGGGCTACGAGCAGTACTTC
CDR3: CASRPGQGYEQYF
D: TRBD1
V: TRBV2
size: -
length: 13
J: TRBJ2-7

DNA: TGTGCCAGCAGTGAATTAGTGGACACCGAAAACACTGAAGCTTTCTTT
CDR3: CASSELVDTENTEAFF
D: -
V: TRBV25-1
size: -
length: 16
J: TRBJ1-1

DNA: TGTGCCAGTAGTATGGCTCGAGGCCTCCCCTACGAGCAGTACTTC
CDR3: CASSMARGLPYEQYF
D: -
V: TRBV19
size: -
length: 15
J: TRBJ2-7

DNA: TGTGCCAGCAGTGAAGTTGACATTTCACCCCTCCACTTT
CDR3: CASSEVDISPLHF
D: -
V: TRBV2
size: -
length: 13
J: TRBJ1-6

DNA: TGTGCTAGTGGTTTGGGCGCAGATCTAGGCGTGACCCAGTACTTC
CDR3: CASGLGADLGVTQYF
D: -
V: TRBV12-5
size: -
length: 15
J: TRBJ2-5

DNA: TGCGCCAGCAGCCCGGGACAGATAAACACCGGGGAGCTGTTTTTT
CDR3: CASSPGQINTGELFF
D: TRBD1
V: TRBV5-1
size: few
length: 15
J: TRBJ2-2

DNA: TGTGCCAGCAGCACCTCAGACAGGGGGAATTCACCCCTCCACTTT
CDR3: CASSTSDRGNSPLHF
D: TRBD1
V: TRBV7-2
size: -
length: 15
J: TRBJ1-6

DNA: TGCGCCAGCAGTTGGAACCCGGGACAGCAGGACAACTATGGCTACACCTTC
CDR3: CASSWNPGQQDNYGYTF
D: TRBD1
V: TRBV5-1
size: -
length: 17
J: TRBJ1-2

DNA: TGTGCCATCAGTGCAGGTGGGGGTCGGGGGGGCACAGATACGCAGTATTTT
CDR3: CAISAGGGRGGTDTQYF
D: TRBD2
V: TRBV10-3
size: -
length: 17
J: TRBJ2-3